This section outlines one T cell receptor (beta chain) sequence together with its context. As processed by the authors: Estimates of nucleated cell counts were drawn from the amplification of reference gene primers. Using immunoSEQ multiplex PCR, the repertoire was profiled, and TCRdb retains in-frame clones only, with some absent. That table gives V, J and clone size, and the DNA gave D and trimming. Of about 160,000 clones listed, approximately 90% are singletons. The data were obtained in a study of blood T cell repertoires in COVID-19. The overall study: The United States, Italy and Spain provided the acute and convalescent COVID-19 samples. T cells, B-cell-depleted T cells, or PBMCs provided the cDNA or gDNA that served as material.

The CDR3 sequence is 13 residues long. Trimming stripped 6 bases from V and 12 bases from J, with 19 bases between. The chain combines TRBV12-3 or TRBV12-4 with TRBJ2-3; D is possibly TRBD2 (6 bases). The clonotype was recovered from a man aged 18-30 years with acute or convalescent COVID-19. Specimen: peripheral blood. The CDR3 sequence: CASRGPGLHPQYF. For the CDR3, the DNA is TGTGCCAGCAGGGGACCGGGACTCCATCCCCAGTATTTT.